The 17 T cell receptor beta chains listed next were all sequenced from one sample in a study of T cell responses to AZD1222 COVID-19 vaccine. TCRdb's copy holds only in-frame clones and misses some; the assay was immunoSEQ multiplex PCR. Of approximately 97,000 clones detected, approximately 90% appear once; the ten largest clones hold 4.5% to 6%. Sequences were derived from peripheral blood, sampled on day 0 of AZD1222 vaccination. The source is an adult in good health.

J is TRBJ2-3 and V is TRBV5-8; TRBD1 matches 8 bases. From germline, CDR1 is SGHTS and CDR2 YDEGEE. The CDR3 spans 14 residues. With V trimmed by 3 bases and J by 2 bases, 2 bases remained unmatched. The CDR3 DNA sequence: TGTGCCAGCAGCTGGGACAGGTCCACAGATACGCAGTATTTT. Amino acid sequence: CASSWDRSTDTQYF.

The J gene is TRBJ2-1, the V gene TRBV30; the match to TRBD1 covers 8 bases. Germline CDR1 and CDR2: GTSNPN and SVGIG (reference sequence). The CDR3 is 14 amino acids. After removal of 1 base from V and 6 bases from J, the junction contained 5 bases not matched to a gene. CDR3 residues: CAWSEGQGSNEQFF. As DNA, the CDR3 is TGTGCCTGGAGTGAAGGACAGGGTAGCAATGAGCAGTTCTTC.

The rearrangement joins TRBV5-1 to TRBJ1-1; the D is unclear. The CDR3 contains 13 residues. V dropped 3 bases and J dropped 1 base, with 7 bases sitting between them. From germline, CDR1 is SGHRS and CDR2 YFSETQ. CDR3 region: CASSSLRNTEAFF. DNA of the CDR3: TGCGCCAGCAGCTCCCTCAGGAACACTGAAGCTTTCTTT.

This clone was seen more than once but under ten times. In DNA, the CDR3 is TGTGCCAGCAGCTGGGGGGCGTCTGAAGCTTTCTTT. Its translation: CASSWGASEAFF. J is TRBJ1-1 and V is TRBV7-8; a weak D match, TRBD1 (6 bases). Looked up from germline, CDR1 is SGHVS and CDR2 is FQNEAQ. The V and J ends lost 4 bases and 6 bases respectively, with 9 bases between them. The CDR3 length is 12 residues.

This chain joins TRBV12-3 or TRBV12-4 and TRBJ1-6; D is uncertain. The V and J ends lost 8 bases and 1 base respectively, with 6 bases between them. There are 13 residues in the CDR3. In DNA form, the CDR3 reads TGTGCCAGCTTGCAGTCCTATAATTCACCCCTCCACTTT. This codes for CASLQSYNSPLHF.

The rearrangement uses TRBV7-2 and TRBJ2-7; TRBD2 is a possible D gene (5 bases). V was cut by 2 bases and J by 3 bases, with 14 bases left in between. Germline V lookup: CDR1 SGHTA, CDR2 FQGNSA. This CDR3 comprises 15 residues. Here the CDR3 reads CASSLSWRQNYEQYF. In DNA, the CDR3 is TGTGCCAGCAGCTTATCTTGGAGGCAGAACTACGAGCAGTACTTC.

The V call is TRBV7-2, the J call TRBJ1-2; weak D call: TRBD1 (5 bases). Between the trimmed V and J ends, which lost 5 bases and 0 bases, there was a span of 7 bases. Germline-derived CDR1 and CDR2 are SGHTA and FQGNSA. The CDR3 covers 13 residues. CDR3: CASSPGTNYGYTF. In DNA form, the CDR3 reads TGTGCCAGCAGCCCAGGGACTAACTATGGCTACACCTTC.

The CDR3 region has the DNA TGTGCCAGCAGTGAGTCAAGGCCTCCGGGGGGCTACACCTTC. Amino acids: CASSESRPPGGYTF. The gene calls are TRBV2 and TRBJ1-2; D gene unclear. V shed 3 bases and J shed 8 bases, with 16 bases lying between them. The CDR3 runs to 14 residues. The V gene's germline CDR1 is SNHLY and CDR2 FYNNEI.

The genes are TRBV6-5 and TRBJ1-1, with D unclear. V gave up 6 bases and J gave up 1 base, with 9 bases separating them. The CDR3 is made up of 13 amino acids. Germline V gene lookup returns CDR1 MNHEY and CDR2 SVGAGI. This CDR3 reads CASSIRGNTEAFF. The CDR3 DNA is TGTGCCAGCAGCATCCGTGGGAACACTGAAGCTTTCTTT.

The chain employs TRBV6-2 or TRBV6-3 and TRBJ1-5; 12 nucleotides align to TRBD1. Germline CDR1 and CDR2: MNHEY and SVGEGT. J was trimmed by 1 base and V by 6 bases; bases with no gene match: 7. This CDR3 is 17 amino acids long. CDR3 DNA: TGTGCCAGCAGCCCCGGGACAGGGGGCGGGAGCAATCAGCCCCAGCATTTT. Translation gives CASSPGTGGGSNQPQHF.

V and J are TRBV7-2 and TRBJ2-5; D remains unclear. With 5 bases removed from V and 5 bases from J, the gap between germline ends came to 12 bases. This CDR3 has 13 residues. CDR1 and CDR2 (germline): SGHTA, FQGNSA. CDR3 loop: CASSLSLGETQYF. The CDR3 DNA reads as TGTGCCAGCAGCCTAAGTCTGGGGGAGACCCAGTACTTC.

The table lists this clone with a few counts. The chain uses TRBV2 and TRBJ2-3, with 13 positions matching TRBD2. V lost 7 bases to trimming and J lost 3 bases; unmatched junction nucleotides: 4. Germline V gene lookup returns CDR1 SNHLY and CDR2 FYNNEI. CDR3 length equals 15 residues. In nucleotides, the CDR3 is TGTGCCAGCACTGAGACTAGCGGGAGGACAGATACGCAGTATTTT. Its protein is CASTETSGRTDTQYF.

The V gene is TRBV5-1, the J gene TRBJ2-3; no definite D call. Germline CDR1 is SGHRS and CDR2 is YFSETQ. V lost 0 bases and J 0 bases, leaving 8 bases between the germline ends. The CDR3 length is 15 residues. DNA of the CDR3: TGCGCCAGCAGCTTGGAGGGTTCTAGCACAGATACGCAGTATTTT. Encoded protein: CASSLEGSSTDTQYF. The entire variable domain, with the rest obtained from reference TRBV5-1 and TRBJ2-3, is as follows: KAGVTQTPRYLIKTRGQQVTLSCSPISGHRSVSWYQQTPGQGLQFLFEYFSETQRNKGNFPGRFSGRQFSNSRSEMNVSTLELGDSALYLCASSLEGSSTDTQYFGPGTRLTVL.

This clone was seen only once. V and J are TRBV11-2 and TRBJ2-7; TRBD2 matches at 14 bases. CDR1 is SGHAT and CDR2 is FQNNGV in the germline V gene. The length of the CDR3 is 18 residues. After removal of 1 base from V and 5 bases from J, the junction contained 10 bases not matched to a gene. In DNA form, the CDR3 reads TGTGCCAGCAGCTTAGGGATAGCGACTAGCGGGGGGGCCAACGAGCAGTACTTC. Its translation is CASSLGIATSGGANEQYF. Drawing the rest from reference TRBV11-2 and TRBJ2-7, the complete variable domain is EAGVAQSPRYKIIEKRQSVAFWCNPISGHATLYWYQQILGQGPKLLIQFQNNGVVDDSQLPKDRFSAERLKGVDSTLKIQPAKLEDSAVYLCASSLGIATSGGANEQYFGPGTRLTVT.

This clone was counted only a few times. V gene TRBV11-2 combines with J gene TRBJ1-3; unclear D gene. CDR3 length equals 12 residues. V lost 2 bases, J lost 5 bases, and 4 bases lay in between. Germline V CDR1 and CDR2: SGHAT, FQNNGV. DNA for the CDR3: TGTGCCAGCAGCTTATATCGAAACACCATATATTTT. The encoded protein is CASSLYRNTIYF.

This clone was counted once. For the CDR3, the DNA is TGTGCCAGCAGTGAAGCGAAGGTGAAAATTTCTGGGGCCAACGTCCTGACTTTC. It is translated as CASSEAKVKISGANVLTF. The chain links TRBV6-1 to TRBJ2-6; no clear D. In germline, CDR1 is MNHNS, CDR2 SASEGT. The CDR3 is made up of 18 amino acids. V was cut by 0 bases and J by 1 base, with 13 bases left in between.

Only a few counts were recorded for this clone. CDR3 amino acids: CSVEWQANYGYTF. CDR3 coding DNA: TGCAGCGTTGAATGGCAGGCTAACTATGGCTACACCTTC. This chain links TRBV29-1 with TRBJ1-2, with D uncertain. The germline gives CDR1 SQVTM, CDR2 ANQGSEA. The CDR3 contains 13 residues. V was cut by 2 bases and J by 0 bases, with 7 bases left in between.